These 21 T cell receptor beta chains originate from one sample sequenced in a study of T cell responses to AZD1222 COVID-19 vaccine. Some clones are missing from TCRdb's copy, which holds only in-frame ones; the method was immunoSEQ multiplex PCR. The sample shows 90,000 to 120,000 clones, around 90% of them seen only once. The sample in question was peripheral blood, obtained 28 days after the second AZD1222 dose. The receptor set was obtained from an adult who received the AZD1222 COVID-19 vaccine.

In DNA form, the CDR3 reads TGTGCCAGCAGTGACTCGACTAGCAATGAGCAGTTCTTC. It codes for CASSDSTSNEQFF. The V and J genes are TRBV6-4 and TRBJ2-1; weak D call: TRBD2 (6 bases). Deletions cut 0 bases from V and 6 bases from J, with 6 bases between. The CDR3 has 13 residues. Germline lookup yields CDR1 MRHNA and CDR2 SNTAGT.

Here the CDR3 reads CASDTIVNTEAFF. CDR3 DNA: TGTGCCAGCGACACCATAGTCAACACTGAAGCTTTCTTT. The chain recombines TRBV7-9 with TRBJ1-1, with D unresolved. The CDR3 runs 13 residues. Germline CDR1 and CDR2: SEHNR and FQNEAQ (reference sequence). Trimming shortened V by 8 bases and J by 2 bases, and 12 bases separated the two germline ends.

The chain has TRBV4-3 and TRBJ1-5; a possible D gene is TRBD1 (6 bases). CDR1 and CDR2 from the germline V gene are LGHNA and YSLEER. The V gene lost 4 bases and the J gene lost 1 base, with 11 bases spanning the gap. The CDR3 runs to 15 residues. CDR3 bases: TGCGCCAGCAGCCGATCACAGGGCAGCAATCAGCCCCAGCATTTT. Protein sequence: CASSRSQGSNQPQHF.

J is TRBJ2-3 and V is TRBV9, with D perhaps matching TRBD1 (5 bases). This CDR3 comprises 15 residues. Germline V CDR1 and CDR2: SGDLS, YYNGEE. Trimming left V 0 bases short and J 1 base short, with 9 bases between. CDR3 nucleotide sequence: TGTGCCAGCAGCGTAGAGACAGTCCGCACAGATACGCAGTATTTT. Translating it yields CASSVETVRTDTQYF.

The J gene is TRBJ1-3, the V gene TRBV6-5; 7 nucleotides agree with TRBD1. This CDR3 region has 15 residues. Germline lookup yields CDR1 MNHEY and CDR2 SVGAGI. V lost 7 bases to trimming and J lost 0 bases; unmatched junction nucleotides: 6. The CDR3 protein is CASTRTGLSGNTIYF. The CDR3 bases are TGTGCCAGCACCCGGACAGGCCTCTCTGGAAACACCATATATTTT.

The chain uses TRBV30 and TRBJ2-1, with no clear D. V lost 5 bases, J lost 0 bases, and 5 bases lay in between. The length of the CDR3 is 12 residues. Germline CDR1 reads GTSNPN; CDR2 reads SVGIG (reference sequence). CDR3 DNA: TGTGCCTGGGAACACTCCTACAATGAGCAGTTCTTC. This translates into CAWEHSYNEQFF.

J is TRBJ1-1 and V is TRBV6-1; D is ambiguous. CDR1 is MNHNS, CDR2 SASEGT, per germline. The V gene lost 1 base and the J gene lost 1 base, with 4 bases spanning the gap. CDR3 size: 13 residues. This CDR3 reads CASSEGENTEAFF. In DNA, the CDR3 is TGTGCCAGCAGTGAAGGGGAGAACACTGAAGCTTTCTTT.

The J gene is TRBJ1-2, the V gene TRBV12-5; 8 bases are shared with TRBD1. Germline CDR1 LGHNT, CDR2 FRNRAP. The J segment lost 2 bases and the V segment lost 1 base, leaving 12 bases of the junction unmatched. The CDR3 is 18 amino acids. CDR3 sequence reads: CASGLAYRGNAVNYGYTF. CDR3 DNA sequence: TGTGCTAGTGGTTTGGCCTACAGGGGGAACGCCGTAAACTATGGCTACACCTTC.

The DNA of the CDR3 is TGTGCCAGCAGCCAAGATCGGGGGTCCAGCACAGATACGCAGTATTTT. It encodes CASSQDRGSSTDTQYF. The chain is built from TRBV3-1 (or the pseudogene TRBV3-2) and TRBJ2-3, with D perhaps TRBD2 (6 bases). The CDR3 has 16 residues. CDR1 LGHDT and CDR2 YNNKEL come from the germline V gene (reference sequence). The V end lost 0 bases, the J end lost 0 bases, and 10 bases lay between the germline ends.

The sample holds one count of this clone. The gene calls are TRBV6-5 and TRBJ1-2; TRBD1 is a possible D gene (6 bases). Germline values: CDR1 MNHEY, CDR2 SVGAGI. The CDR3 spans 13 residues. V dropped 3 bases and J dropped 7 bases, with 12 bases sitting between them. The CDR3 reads CASSYRGRSGYTF. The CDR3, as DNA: TGTGCCAGCAGTTATCGGGGGCGATCTGGCTACACCTTC.

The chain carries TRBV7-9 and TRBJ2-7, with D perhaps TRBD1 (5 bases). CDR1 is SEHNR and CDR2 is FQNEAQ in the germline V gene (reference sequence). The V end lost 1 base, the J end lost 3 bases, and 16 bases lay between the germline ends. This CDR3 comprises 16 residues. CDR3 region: CASSLDVWTQSYEQYF. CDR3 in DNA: TGTGCCAGCAGCTTAGATGTTTGGACACAGAGCTACGAGCAGTACTTC.

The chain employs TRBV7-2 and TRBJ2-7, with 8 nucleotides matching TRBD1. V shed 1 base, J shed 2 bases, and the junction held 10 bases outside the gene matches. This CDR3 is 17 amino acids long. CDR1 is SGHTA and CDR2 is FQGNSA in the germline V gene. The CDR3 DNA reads TGTGCCAGCAGCTTAGGAGTTTTCGGGACAGGCCCCTACGAGCAGTACTTC. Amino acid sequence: CASSLGVFGTGPYEQYF.

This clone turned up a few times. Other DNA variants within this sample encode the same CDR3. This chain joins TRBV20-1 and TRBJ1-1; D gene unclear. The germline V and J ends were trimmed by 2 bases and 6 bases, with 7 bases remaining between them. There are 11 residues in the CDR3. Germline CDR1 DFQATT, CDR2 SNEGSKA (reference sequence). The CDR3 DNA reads TGCAGTGCTAGAACCCAGGCTGAAGCTTTCTTT. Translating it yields CSARTQAEAFF.

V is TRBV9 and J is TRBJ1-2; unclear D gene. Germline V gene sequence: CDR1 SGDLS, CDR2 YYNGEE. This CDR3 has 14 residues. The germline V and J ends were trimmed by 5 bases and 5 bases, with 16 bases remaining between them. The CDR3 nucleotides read TGTGCCAGCAGTTCCGACACTCCTACGTATGGCTACACCTTC. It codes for CASSSDTPTYGYTF.

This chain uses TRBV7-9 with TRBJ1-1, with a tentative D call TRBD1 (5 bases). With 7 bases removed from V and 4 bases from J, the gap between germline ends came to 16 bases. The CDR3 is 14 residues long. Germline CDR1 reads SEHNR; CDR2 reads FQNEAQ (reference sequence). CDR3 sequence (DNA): TGTGCCAGCAACTTGGGGGGGGGTCCCACTGAAGCTTTCTTT. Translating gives CASNLGGGPTEAFF.

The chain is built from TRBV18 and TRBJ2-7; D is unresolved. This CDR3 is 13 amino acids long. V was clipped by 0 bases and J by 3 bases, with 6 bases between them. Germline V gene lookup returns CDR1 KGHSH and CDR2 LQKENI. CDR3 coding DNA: TGTGCCAGCTCACCACCTACAGACTACGAGCAGTACTTC. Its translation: CASSPPTDYEQYF.

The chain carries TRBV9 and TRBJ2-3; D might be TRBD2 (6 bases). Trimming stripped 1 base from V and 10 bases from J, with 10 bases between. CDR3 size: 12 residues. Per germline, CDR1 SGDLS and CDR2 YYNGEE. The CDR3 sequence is CASSVTAGPQYF. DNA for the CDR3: TGTGCCAGCAGCGTAACTGCGGGACCGCAGTATTTT.

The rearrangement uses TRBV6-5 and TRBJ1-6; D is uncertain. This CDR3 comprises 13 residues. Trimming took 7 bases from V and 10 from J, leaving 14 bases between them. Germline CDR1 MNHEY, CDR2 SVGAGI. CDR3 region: CASTGPARSPLHF. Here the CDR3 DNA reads TGTGCCAGCACCGGACCGGCGAGATCACCCCTCCACTTT.

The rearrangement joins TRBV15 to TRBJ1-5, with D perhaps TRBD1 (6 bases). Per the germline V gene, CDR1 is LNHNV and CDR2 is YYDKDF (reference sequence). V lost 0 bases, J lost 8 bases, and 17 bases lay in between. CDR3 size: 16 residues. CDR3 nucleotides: TGTGCCACCAGCAGAGACGGGGAAGGGGGGAGAAAGCCCCAGCATTTT. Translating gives CATSRDGEGGRKPQHF.

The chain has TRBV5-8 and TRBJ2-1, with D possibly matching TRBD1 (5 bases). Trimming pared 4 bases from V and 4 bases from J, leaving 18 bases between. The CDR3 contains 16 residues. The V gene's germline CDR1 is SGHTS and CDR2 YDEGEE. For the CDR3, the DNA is TGTGCCAGCAGCCAAGGGGCAGGGCTTGATTACAATGAGCAGTTCTTC. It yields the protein CASSQGAGLDYNEQFF.

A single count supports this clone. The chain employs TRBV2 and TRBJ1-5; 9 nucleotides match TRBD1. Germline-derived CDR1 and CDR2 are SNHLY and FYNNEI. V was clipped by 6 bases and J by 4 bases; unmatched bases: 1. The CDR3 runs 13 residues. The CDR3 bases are TGTGCCAGCAGGGGGACAGGGAATCAGCCCCAGCATTTT. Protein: CASRGTGNQPQHF.